This TCR beta chain was documented in a study of T cells in Graves' hyperthyroidism and ophthalmopathy. The CDR3 has 15 amino acids. Germline V gene sequence: CDR1 DFQATT, CDR2 SNEGSKA (reference sequence). The trim removed 4 bases at V and 1 base at J, leaving 6 bases unmatched. RNA transcripts yielded amplified TCR beta CDR3 regions. The TCR CDR3 was amplified in a first-round RT-PCR using the HTBI primer set. One entry per CDR3 protein, called by TCRdb with MiXCR from the multiplex PCR reads. Found here are about 560,000 distinct CDR3 sequences, about 45% of them singletons; the top ten hold 6.5% to 9%. If no ophthalmopathy progression occurred within 18 months, Graves' hyperthyroidism was stable. The study excluded patients with uncontrolled infection, other autoimmune disease, pregnancy or lactation. The study based diagnoses on clinical symptoms, serum thyroxine and TRAb, thyroid ultrasound and orbital computed tomography.

V gene TRBV20-1 combines with J gene TRBJ2-2, with TRBD1 matching over 7 bases. This clonotype originated in a woman between 18 and 29 years old with Graves' hyperthyroidism. Sequenced material: peripheral blood or thyroid tissue (not recorded which). The CDR3 nucleotides are TGCAGTGCTAACACCGGGACAGTGAACACCGGGGAGCTGTTTTTT. This sequence encodes CSANTGTVNTGELFF.